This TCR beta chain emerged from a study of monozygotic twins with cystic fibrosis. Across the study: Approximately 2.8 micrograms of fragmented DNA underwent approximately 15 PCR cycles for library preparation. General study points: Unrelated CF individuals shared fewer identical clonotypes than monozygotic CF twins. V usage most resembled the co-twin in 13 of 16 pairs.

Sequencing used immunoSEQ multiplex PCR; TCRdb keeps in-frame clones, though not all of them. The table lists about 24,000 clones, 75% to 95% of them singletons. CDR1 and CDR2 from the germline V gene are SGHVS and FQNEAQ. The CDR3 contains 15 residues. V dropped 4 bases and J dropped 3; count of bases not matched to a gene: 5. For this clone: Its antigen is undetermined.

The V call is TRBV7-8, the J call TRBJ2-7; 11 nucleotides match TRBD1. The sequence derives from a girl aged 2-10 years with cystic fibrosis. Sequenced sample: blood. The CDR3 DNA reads TGTGCCAGCAGCTCGAGGGGACAGGGGGACTACGAGCAGTACTTC. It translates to CASSSRGQGDYEQYF. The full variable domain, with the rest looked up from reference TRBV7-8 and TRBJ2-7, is GAGVSQSPRYKVAKRGQDVALRCDPISGHVSLFWYQQALGQGPEFLTYFQNEAQLDKSGLPSDRFFAERPEGSVSTLKIQRTQQEDSAVYLCASSSRGQGDYEQYFGPGTRLTVT.